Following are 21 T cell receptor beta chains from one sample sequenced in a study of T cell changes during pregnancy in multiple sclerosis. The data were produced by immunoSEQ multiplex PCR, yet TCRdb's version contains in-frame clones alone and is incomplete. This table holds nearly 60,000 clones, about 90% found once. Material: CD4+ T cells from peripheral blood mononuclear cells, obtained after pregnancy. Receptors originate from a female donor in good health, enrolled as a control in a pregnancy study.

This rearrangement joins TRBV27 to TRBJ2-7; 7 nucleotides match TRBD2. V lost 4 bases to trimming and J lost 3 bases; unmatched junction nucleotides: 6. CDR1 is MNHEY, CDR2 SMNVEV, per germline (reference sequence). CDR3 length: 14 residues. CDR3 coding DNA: TGTGCCAGCAGTTCAGCGGGGCAGTACTACGAGCAGTACTTC. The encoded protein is CASSSAGQYYEQYF.

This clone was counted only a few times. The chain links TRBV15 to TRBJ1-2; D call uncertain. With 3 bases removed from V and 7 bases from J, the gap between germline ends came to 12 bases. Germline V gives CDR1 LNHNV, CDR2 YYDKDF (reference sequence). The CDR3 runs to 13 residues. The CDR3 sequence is CATSRAPISGYTF. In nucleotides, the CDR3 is TGTGCCACCAGCAGGGCCCCCATCAGTGGCTACACCTTC.

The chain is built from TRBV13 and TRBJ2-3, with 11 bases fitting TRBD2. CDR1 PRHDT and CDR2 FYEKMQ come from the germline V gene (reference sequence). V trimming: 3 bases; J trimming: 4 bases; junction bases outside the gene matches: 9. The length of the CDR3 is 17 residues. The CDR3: CASSLKTSGGRADTQYF. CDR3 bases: TGTGCCAGCAGCTTGAAAACTAGCGGGGGCAGGGCAGATACGCAGTATTTT.

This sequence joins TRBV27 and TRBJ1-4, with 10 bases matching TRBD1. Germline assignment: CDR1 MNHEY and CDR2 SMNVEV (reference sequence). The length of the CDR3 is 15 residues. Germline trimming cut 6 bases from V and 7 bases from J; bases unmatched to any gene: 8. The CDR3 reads CASRSSTGGREKLFF. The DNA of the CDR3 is TGTGCCAGCAGGAGCTCGACAGGGGGCCGTGAAAAACTGTTTTTT. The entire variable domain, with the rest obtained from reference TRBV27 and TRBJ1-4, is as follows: EAQVTQNPRYLITVTGKKLTVTCSQNMNHEYMSWYRQDPGLGLRQIYYSMNVEVTDKGDVPEGYKVSRKEKRNFPLILESPSPNQTSLYFCASRSSTGGREKLFFGSGTQLSVL.

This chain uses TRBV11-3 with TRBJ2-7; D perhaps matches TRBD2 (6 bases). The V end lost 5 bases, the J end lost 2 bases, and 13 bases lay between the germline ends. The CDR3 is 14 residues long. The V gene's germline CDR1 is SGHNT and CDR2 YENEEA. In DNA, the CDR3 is TGTGCCAGCAGCCCGGGGGTAGGGACCTACGAGCAGTACTTC. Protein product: CASSPGVGTYEQYF.

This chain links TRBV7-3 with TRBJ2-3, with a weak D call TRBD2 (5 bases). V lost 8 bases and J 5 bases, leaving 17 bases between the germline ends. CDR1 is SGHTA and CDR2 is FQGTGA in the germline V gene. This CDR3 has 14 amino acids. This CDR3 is CASGDPLAGDTQYF. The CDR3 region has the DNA TGTGCCAGCGGCGATCCACTGGCGGGAGATACGCAGTATTTT.

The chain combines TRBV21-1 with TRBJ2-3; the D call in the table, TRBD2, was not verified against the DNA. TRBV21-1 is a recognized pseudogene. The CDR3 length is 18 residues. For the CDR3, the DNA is TGTGCCAGCAGCAAAGGGAGGAAGACTAGCGGGGGGACAGATACGCAGTATTTT. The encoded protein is CASSKGRKTSGGTDTQYF.

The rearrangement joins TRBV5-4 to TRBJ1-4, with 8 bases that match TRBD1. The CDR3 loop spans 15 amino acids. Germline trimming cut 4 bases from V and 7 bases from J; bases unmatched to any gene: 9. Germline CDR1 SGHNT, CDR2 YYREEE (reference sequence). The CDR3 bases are TGTGCCAGCAGCCTAGCCGGACAGGGAAGTGAAAAACTGTTTTTT. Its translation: CASSLAGQGSEKLFF. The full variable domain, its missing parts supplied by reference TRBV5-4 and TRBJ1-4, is ETGVTQSPTHLIKTRGQQVTLRCSSQSGHNTVSWYQQALGQGPQFIFQYYREEENGRGNFPPRFSGLQFPNYSSELNVNALELDDSALYLCASSLAGQGSEKLFFGSGTQLSVL.

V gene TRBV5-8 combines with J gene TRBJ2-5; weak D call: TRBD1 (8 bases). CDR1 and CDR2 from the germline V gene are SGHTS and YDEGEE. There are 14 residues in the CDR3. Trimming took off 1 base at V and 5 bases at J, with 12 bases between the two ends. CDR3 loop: CASSLTGGGETQYF. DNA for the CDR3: TGTGCCAGCAGCTTGACAGGGGGAGGGGAGACCCAGTACTTC.

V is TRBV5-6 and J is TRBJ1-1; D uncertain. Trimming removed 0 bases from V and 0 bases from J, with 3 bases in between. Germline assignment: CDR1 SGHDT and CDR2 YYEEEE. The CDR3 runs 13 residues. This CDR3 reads CASSLAVNTEAFF. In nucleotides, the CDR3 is TGTGCCAGCAGCTTGGCAGTGAACACTGAAGCTTTCTTT.

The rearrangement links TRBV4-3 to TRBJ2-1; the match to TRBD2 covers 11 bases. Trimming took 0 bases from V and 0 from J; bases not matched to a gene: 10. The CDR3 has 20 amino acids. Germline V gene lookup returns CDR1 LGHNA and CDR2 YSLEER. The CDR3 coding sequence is TGCGCCAGCAGCCAAGATGGCCTAGCGGGGGGCCCGCTCTCCTACAATGAGCAGTTCTTC. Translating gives CASSQDGLAGGPLSYNEQFF.

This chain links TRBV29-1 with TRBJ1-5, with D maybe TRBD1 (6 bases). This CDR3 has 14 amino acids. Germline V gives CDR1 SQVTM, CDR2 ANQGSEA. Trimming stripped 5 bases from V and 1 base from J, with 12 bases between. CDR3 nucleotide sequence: TGCAGCGTTACGACAGGAATAAGCAATCAGCCCCAGCATTTT. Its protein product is CSVTTGISNQPQHF.

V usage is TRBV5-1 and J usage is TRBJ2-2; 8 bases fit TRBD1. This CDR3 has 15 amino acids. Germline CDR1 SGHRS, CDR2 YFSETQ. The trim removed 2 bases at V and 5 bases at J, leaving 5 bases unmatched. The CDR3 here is CASSLQGVDTGELFF. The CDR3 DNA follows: TGCGCCAGCAGCTTACAGGGGGTGGATACCGGGGAGCTGTTTTTT.

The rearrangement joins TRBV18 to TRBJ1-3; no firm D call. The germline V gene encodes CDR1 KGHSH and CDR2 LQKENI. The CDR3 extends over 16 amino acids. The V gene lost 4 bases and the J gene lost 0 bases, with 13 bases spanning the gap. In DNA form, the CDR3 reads TGTGCCAGCTCACTTAACCTGAAGCTCTCTGGAAACACCATATATTTT. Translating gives CASSLNLKLSGNTIYF. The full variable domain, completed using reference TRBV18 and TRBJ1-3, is NAGVMQNPRHLVRRRGQEARLRCSPMKGHSHVYWYRQLPEEGLKFMVYLQKENIIDESGMPKERFSAEFPKEGPSILRIQQVVRGDSAAYFCASSLNLKLSGNTIYFGEGSWLTVV.

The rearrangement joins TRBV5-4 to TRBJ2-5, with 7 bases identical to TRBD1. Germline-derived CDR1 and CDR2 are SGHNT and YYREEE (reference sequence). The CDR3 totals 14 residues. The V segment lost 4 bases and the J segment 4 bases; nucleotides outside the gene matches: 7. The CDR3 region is CASSREGAGETQYF. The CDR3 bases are TGTGCCAGCAGCCGCGAGGGGGCCGGAGAGACCCAGTACTTC.

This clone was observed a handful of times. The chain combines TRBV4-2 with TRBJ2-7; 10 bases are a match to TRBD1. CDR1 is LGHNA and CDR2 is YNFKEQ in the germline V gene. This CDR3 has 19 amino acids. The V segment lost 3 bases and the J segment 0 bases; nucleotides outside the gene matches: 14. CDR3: CASSQNGLYGTGVSYEQYF. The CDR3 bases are TGTGCCAGCAGCCAGAACGGGCTGTATGGGACAGGGGTCTCCTACGAGCAGTACTTC.

The DNA for the CDR3 is TGTGCCAGCAGGAAGGGACAGCATCGCTATGGCTACACCTTC. It codes for CASRKGQHRYGYTF. This rearrangement joins TRBV5-4 to TRBJ1-2; 7 bases agree with TRBD1. The J segment lost 4 bases and the V segment lost 5 bases, leaving 8 bases of the junction unmatched. This CDR3 region has 14 residues. Per the germline V gene, CDR1 is SGHNT and CDR2 is YYREEE (reference sequence).

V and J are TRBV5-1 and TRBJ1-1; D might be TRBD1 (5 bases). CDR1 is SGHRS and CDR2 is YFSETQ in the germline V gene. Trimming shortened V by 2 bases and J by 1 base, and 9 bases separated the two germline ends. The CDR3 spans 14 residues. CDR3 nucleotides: TGCGCCAGCAGCTTAGGGACTTCGAACACTGAAGCTTTCTTT. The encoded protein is CASSLGTSNTEAFF.

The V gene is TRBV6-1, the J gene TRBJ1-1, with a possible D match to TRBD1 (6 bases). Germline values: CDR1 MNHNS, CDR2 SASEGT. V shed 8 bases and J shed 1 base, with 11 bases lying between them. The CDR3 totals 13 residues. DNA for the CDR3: TGTGCCAGCGCAGGGGAAAGGAACACTGAAGCTTTCTTT. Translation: CASAGERNTEAFF.

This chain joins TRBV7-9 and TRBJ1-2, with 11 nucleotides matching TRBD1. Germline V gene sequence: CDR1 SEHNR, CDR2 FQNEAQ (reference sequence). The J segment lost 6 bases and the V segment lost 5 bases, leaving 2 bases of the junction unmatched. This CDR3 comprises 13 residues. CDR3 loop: CASSLGQGDGYTF. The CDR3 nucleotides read TGTGCCAGCAGCCTGGGACAGGGGGATGGCTACACCTTC. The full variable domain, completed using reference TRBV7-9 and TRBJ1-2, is DTGVSQNPRHKITKRGQNVTFRCDPISEHNRLYWYRQTLGQGPEFLTYFQNEAQLEKSRLLSDRFSAERPKGSFSTLEIQRTEQGDSAMYLCASSLGQGDGYTFGSGTRLTVV.

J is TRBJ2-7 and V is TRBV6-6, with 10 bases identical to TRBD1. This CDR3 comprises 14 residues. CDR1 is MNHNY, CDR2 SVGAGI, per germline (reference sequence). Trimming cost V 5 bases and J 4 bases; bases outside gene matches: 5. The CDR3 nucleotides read TGTGCCAGCAGTATCGGACAGGGGGGGTACGAGCAGTACTTC. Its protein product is CASSIGQGGYEQYF.